The source of this T cell receptor (beta chain) is a study of T-cell reconstitution after alpha-beta-depleted transplantation in children. The germline V gene encodes CDR1 SGHNT and CDR2 YENEEA. The CDR3 has 15 amino acids. J gave up 4 bases and V 5 bases, and 6 bases lay outside the gene matches. This clonotype occurred a few times. TCRbeta library construction was performed incorporating unique molecular identifiers. TCRdb itself ran the PCR reads through MiXCR, one entry per CDR3 protein. The sample shows approximately 490,000 distinct CDR3 sequences, approximately 13% of them seen only once. The chain uses TRBV11-3 and TRBJ2-1; 9 bases map to TRBD1. The material sequenced was PBMCs from the stem cell graft donor, taken from the stem cell graft. This TCR came from a human donor who donated a stem cell graft to a child with combined immunodeficiency. The CDR3 sequence: CASSRGTGRYNEQFF. CDR3 coding DNA: TGTGCCAGCAGCCGAGGGACAGGGAGATACAATGAGCAGTTCTTC.